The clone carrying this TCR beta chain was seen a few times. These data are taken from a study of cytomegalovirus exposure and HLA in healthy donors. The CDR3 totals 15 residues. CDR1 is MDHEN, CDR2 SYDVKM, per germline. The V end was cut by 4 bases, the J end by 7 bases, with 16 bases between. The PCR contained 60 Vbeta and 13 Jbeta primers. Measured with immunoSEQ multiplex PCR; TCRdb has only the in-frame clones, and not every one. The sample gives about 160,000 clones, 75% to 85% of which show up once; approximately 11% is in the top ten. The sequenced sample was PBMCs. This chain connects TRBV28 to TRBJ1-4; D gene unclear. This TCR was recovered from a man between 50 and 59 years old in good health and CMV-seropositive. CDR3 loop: CASSSRAGAGEKLFF. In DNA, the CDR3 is TGTGCCAGCAGTTCCCGGGCGGGCGCCGGTGAAAAACTGTTTTTT.